This is a list of T cell receptor beta chains from one sample in a study of Graves' ophthalmopathy and Graves' hyperthyroidism. TCRdb fed the multiplex PCR reads into MiXCR, producing one record per CDR3 protein. The table shows 30,000 to 50,000 distinct CDR3 sequences, with 45% to 55% occurring only once. The sample was peripheral blood. The receptor source for this set is an adult woman with stable Graves' hyperthyroidism. The CDR3 runs from the conserved cysteine through the conserved F or W. Each record gives: V gene, J gene, clone size, D gene, CDR3 protein, CDR3 DNA. A D gene is named only where the DNA matches it firmly. Clone size appears in some rows only: once, few, many, or a class for an expanded clone.

V gene: TRBV19
J gene: TRBJ1-5
clone size: .
D gene: TRBD1
CDR3 protein: CASKRQGSNQPQHF
CDR3 DNA: TGTGCCAGTAAGAGACAGGGTAGCAACCAGCCCCAGCATTTT

V gene: TRBV24-1
J gene: TRBJ1-5
clone size: many
D gene: .
CDR3 protein: CATSPGEGYQPQHF
CDR3 DNA: TGTGCCACCAGCCCCGGGGAGGGGTATCAGCCCCAGCATTTT

V gene: TRBV24-1
J gene: TRBJ2-7
clone size: many
D gene: .
CDR3 protein: CATSDRGGSYEQYF
CDR3 DNA: TGTGCCACCAGTGATAGGGGCGGCTCCTACGAGCAGTACTTC

V gene: TRBV28
J gene: TRBJ2-7
clone size: many
D gene: .
CDR3 protein: CASSLTMDVYYEQYF
CDR3 DNA: TGTGCCAGCAGTTTAACCATGGACGTATACTACGAGCAGTACTTC

V gene: TRBV18
J gene: TRBJ1-4
clone size: many
D gene: .
CDR3 protein: CASSSQSATNEKLFF
CDR3 DNA: TGTGCCAGCTCCTCGCAGTCTGCAACTAATGAAAAACTGTTTTTT

V gene: TRBV24-1
J gene: TRBJ1-1
clone size: .
D gene: .
CDR3 protein: CASSAQEDTEAFF
CDR3 DNA: TGTGCCAGCAGTGCGCAGGAGGACACTGAAGCTTTCTTT

V gene: TRBV12-5
J gene: TRBJ1-1
clone size: large
D gene: .
CDR3 protein: CASGLGGKTEAFF
CDR3 DNA: TGTGCTAGTGGTTTGGGGGGCAAGACTGAAGCTTTCTTT

V gene: TRBV7-9
J gene: TRBJ1-5
clone size: many
D gene: TRBD1
CDR3 protein: CASSPGQGGNQPQHF
CDR3 DNA: TGTGCCAGCAGCCCGGGACAGGGGGGCAATCAGCCCCAGCATTTT

V gene: TRBV27
J gene: TRBJ1-1
clone size: many
D gene: .
CDR3 protein: CASRPGPMNTEAFF
CDR3 DNA: TGTGCCAGCAGACCGGGGCCGATGAACACTGAAGCTTTCTTT

V gene: TRBV6-1
J gene: TRBJ1-3
clone size: .
D gene: TRBD1
CDR3 protein: CASSGYIIPGQGEKGNTIYF
CDR3 DNA: TGTGCCAGCAGTGGTTACATTATCCCGGGACAGGGAGAAAAAGGAAACACCATATATTTT

V gene: TRBV25-1
J gene: TRBJ1-2
clone size: many
D gene: TRBD1
CDR3 protein: CASSDRQGPNYGYTF
CDR3 DNA: TGTGCCAGCAGTGACCGACAGGGGCCTAACTATGGCTACACCTTC

V gene: TRBV20-1
J gene: TRBJ1-1
clone size: many
D gene: .
CDR3 protein: CSAQRGGQAFF
CDR3 DNA: TGCAGTGCCCAAAGGGGGGGTCAGGCTTTCTTT

V gene: TRBV7-9
J gene: TRBJ2-3
clone size: .
D gene: .
CDR3 protein: CANSGGTFDADTQYF
CDR3 DNA: TGTGCCAACAGCGGCGGGACATTTGACGCAGATACGCAGTATTTT

V gene: TRBV7-9
J gene: TRBJ2-5
clone size: .
D gene: .
CDR3 protein: CASSLETQYF
CDR3 DNA: TGTGCCAGCAGCTTAGAGACCCAGTACTTC

V gene: TRBV20-1
J gene: TRBJ2-5
clone size: many
D gene: .
CDR3 protein: CSANVNQETQYF
CDR3 DNA: TGCAGTGCCAACGTGAATCAAGAGACCCAGTACTTC

V gene: TRBV6-1
J gene: TRBJ1-2
clone size: many
D gene: TRBD1
CDR3 protein: CACQSNDRGLDYAF
CDR3 DNA: TGTGCCTGCCAGTCGAACGACAGGGGGCTAGACTACGCCTTC

V gene: TRBV12-3/TRBV12-4
J gene: TRBJ2-5
clone size: .
D gene: .
CDR3 protein: CASSLAGGGETQYF
CDR3 DNA: TGTGCCAGCAGTTTAGCGGGAGGCGGTGAGACCCAGTACTTC

V gene: TRBV12-3/TRBV12-4
J gene: TRBJ1-6
clone size: .
D gene: .
CDR3 protein: CATSSSSRTPTPDSPLHF
CDR3 DNA: TGTGCCACCAGTTCCTCCTCCCGGACACCCACCCCGGATTCACCCCTCCACTTT

V gene: TRBV18
J gene: TRBJ2-2
clone size: many
D gene: .
CDR3 protein: CASSPARTNTGELFF
CDR3 DNA: TGTGCCAGCTCACCGGCCAGGACTAACACCGGGGAGCTGTTTTTT

V gene: TRBV5-5
J gene: TRBJ1-5
clone size: .
D gene: TRBD1
CDR3 protein: CASSLARGQGSNQPQHF
CDR3 DNA: TGTGCCAGCAGCTTAGCCCGGGGACAGGGTAGCAATCAGCCCCAGCATTTT

V gene: TRBV6-2/TRBV6-3
J gene: TRBJ2-5
clone size: .
D gene: TRBD1
CDR3 protein: CASKPGTDQETQYF
CDR3 DNA: TGTGCCAGCAAACCCGGGACAGACCAAGAGACCCAGTACTTC

V gene: TRBV20-1
J gene: TRBJ1-2
clone size: .
D gene: TRBD1
CDR3 protein: CSATTGTGGAAGYTF
CDR3 DNA: TGCAGTGCTACAACGGGGACAGGGGGCGCGGCAGGCTACACCTTC

V gene: TRBV6-2/TRBV6-3
J gene: TRBJ1-2
clone size: many
D gene: .
CDR3 protein: CASSDPRGYGYTF
CDR3 DNA: TGTGCCAGCAGTGATCCTCGGGGGTATGGCTACACCTTC

V gene: TRBV7-9
J gene: TRBJ2-3
clone size: .
D gene: .
CDR3 protein: CAGSHPTTGTDTQYF
CDR3 DNA: TGTGCCGGCAGCCACCCAACTACAGGGACAGATACGCAGTATTTT

V gene: TRBV11-2
J gene: TRBJ2-3
clone size: .
D gene: .
CDR3 protein: CASSLSSAGTRLDTQYF
CDR3 DNA: TGTGCCAGCAGTTTAAGTAGCGCGGGTACACGGCTGGATACGCAGTATTTT

V gene: TRBV7-9
J gene: TRBJ2-5
clone size: .
D gene: .
CDR3 protein: CASSRSDRKETQYF
CDR3 DNA: TGTGCCAGCAGCCGGTCTGACAGGAAAGAGACCCAGTACTTC

V gene: TRBV20-1
J gene: TRBJ2-5
clone size: .
D gene: TRBD1
CDR3 protein: CSAAGSGQEYF
CDR3 DNA: TGCAGTGCGGCAGGATCGGGACAGGAGTACTTC

V gene: TRBV2
J gene: TRBJ1-2
clone size: .
D gene: .
CDR3 protein: CASSELRGWTAYGNTF
CDR3 DNA: TGTGCCAGCAGTGAGCTGCGGGGTTGGACAGCTTATGGCAACACCTTC

V gene: TRBV6-5
J gene: TRBJ1-2
clone size: once
D gene: TRBD1
CDR3 protein: CASSYAGQSNYGYTF
CDR3 DNA: TGTGCCAGCAGTTACGCGGGACAGTCTAACTATGGCTACACCTTC

V gene: TRBV4-1
J gene: TRBJ1-5
clone size: .
D gene: TRBD1
CDR3 protein: CASTGTGDQPQHF
CDR3 DNA: TGCGCCAGCACCGGGACAGGGGATCAGCCCCAGCATTTT

V gene: TRBV18
J gene: TRBJ2-3
clone size: .
D gene: .
CDR3 protein: CASSVNGEAQYF
CDR3 DNA: TGTGCCAGCTCAGTGAACGGGGAGGCGCAGTATTTT

V gene: TRBV7-6
J gene: TRBJ2-7
clone size: .
D gene: TRBD2
CDR3 protein: CASSLASSGRLYEQYF
CDR3 DNA: TGTGCCAGCAGCTTAGCGTCTAGCGGGAGGCTCTACGAGCAGTACTTC

V gene: TRBV19
J gene: TRBJ2-5
clone size: many
D gene: .
CDR3 protein: CASNHPVEETQYF
CDR3 DNA: TGTGCCAGCAACCATCCCGTGGAAGAGACCCAGTACTTC

V gene: TRBV7-2
J gene: TRBJ2-5
clone size: .
D gene: TRBD1
CDR3 protein: CASSPQGETQYF
CDR3 DNA: TGTGCCAGCAGCCCACAGGGGGAGACCCAGTACTTC

V gene: TRBV29-1
J gene: TRBJ1-1
clone size: .
D gene: TRBD1
CDR3 protein: CSVAQGDRGNTEAFF
CDR3 DNA: TGCAGCGTTGCCCAGGGGGACAGGGGAAACACTGAAGCTTTCTTT

V gene: TRBV20-1
J gene: TRBJ1-2
clone size: .
D gene: .
CDR3 protein: CSARDGRGGYTF
CDR3 DNA: TGCAGTGCTAGAGATGGGCGGGGCGGCTACACCTTC

V gene: TRBV27
J gene: TRBJ1-4
clone size: many
D gene: .
CDR3 protein: CASKYGVATNEKLFF
CDR3 DNA: TGTGCCAGCAAATACGGGGTTGCAACTAATGAAAAACTGTTTTTT

V gene: TRBV2
J gene: TRBJ1-1
clone size: .
D gene: TRBD1
CDR3 protein: CASEGARTEAFF
CDR3 DNA: TGTGCCAGCGAGGGGGCGCGTACTGAAGCTTTCTTT

V gene: TRBV7-9
J gene: TRBJ1-1
clone size: many
D gene: .
CDR3 protein: CASSLSLDLPPEAFF
CDR3 DNA: TGTGCCAGCAGCCTGAGTCTGGACCTACCGCCTGAAGCTTTCTTT

V gene: TRBV5-1
J gene: TRBJ2-7
clone size: .
D gene: TRBD1
CDR3 protein: CASSTGTGAEQYF
CDR3 DNA: TGCGCCAGCAGCACCGGGACAGGGGCGGAGCAGTACTTC

V gene: TRBV6-5
J gene: TRBJ2-5
clone size: many
D gene: .
CDR3 protein: CASSYGRGVLETQYF
CDR3 DNA: TGTGCCAGCAGTTACGGGAGGGGGGTACTAGAGACCCAGTACTTC

V gene: TRBV7-6
J gene: TRBJ2-7
clone size: .
D gene: TRBD2
CDR3 protein: CVSSLESSGSARFYEQYF
CDR3 DNA: TGTGTCAGCAGCTTAGAGTCTAGCGGGAGTGCACGATTCTATGAGCAGTACTTC

V gene: TRBV7-2
J gene: TRBJ1-1
clone size: once
D gene: .
CDR3 protein: CASSSRGGARTEAFF
CDR3 DNA: TGTGCCAGCAGCTCCCGCGGGGGGGCGCGGACTGAAGCTTTCTTT

V gene: TRBV28
J gene: TRBJ2-2
clone size: few
D gene: .
CDR3 protein: CASSLRTNTGELFF
CDR3 DNA: TGTGCCAGCAGTCTTCGGACGAACACCGGGGAGCTGTTTTTT

V gene: TRBV7-8
J gene: TRBJ1-5
clone size: .
D gene: .
CDR3 protein: CGSSLVGTSDQPQHF
CDR3 DNA: TGTGGCAGCAGCTTAGTGGGGACTAGCGATCAGCCCCAGCATTTT

V gene: TRBV6-5
J gene: TRBJ1-2
clone size: .
D gene: .
CDR3 protein: CASSLGGASGYTF
CDR3 DNA: TGTGCCAGCAGCCTGGGGGGCGCATCTGGCTACACCTTC

V gene: TRBV11-2
J gene: TRBJ2-7
clone size: .
D gene: TRBD2
CDR3 protein: CACSLYGRADEQYF
CDR3 DNA: TGTGCCTGCAGCTTATACGGGAGGGCCGACGAGCAGTACTTC

V gene: TRBV7-3
J gene: TRBJ1-2
clone size: .
D gene: .
CDR3 protein: CASSLTLYYGYTF
CDR3 DNA: TGTGCCAGCAGCTTGACTCTCTACTATGGCTACACCTTC

V gene: TRBV20-1
J gene: TRBJ2-7
clone size: many
D gene: .
CDR3 protein: CSASRPLSYEQYF
CDR3 DNA: TGCAGTGCCAGCCGACCGCTCTCCTACGAGCAGTACTTC

V gene: TRBV6-6
J gene: TRBJ2-7
clone size: .
D gene: .
CDR3 protein: CASTRQLSYEQYF
CDR3 DNA: TGTGCCAGCACGAGACAGCTGTCCTACGAGCAGTACTTC